This T cell receptor beta chain is from a study of blood T cells in healthy people across ages (dated by TCRdb to between 2015 and 2016). About the investigation overall: In model experiments, template switching captured roughly one uniquely barcoded TCR beta cDNA molecule for every two T cells. The study measured age-related changes in TCR beta repertoire diversity using deep sequencing normalized with unique cDNA molecular identifiers. To avoid experimental bias, donors of different ages were spread randomly across the sequencing lanes. The donors were divided into four age groups: young (average 16 years), middle-aged (approximately 42), aged (around 67) and long-lived (roughly 82). For two donors (one aged 18 to 30 and one aged 80 or older), the study analyzed two additional independent replicas of 1 million unique cDNA reads from the same blood draw.

The donors were roughly 39 Caucasian individuals from Russia, aged roughly 6 to 90 years, who were systemically healthy. Approximately 11 milliliters of peripheral blood were drawn from each donor into EDTA-treated Vacutainer tubes. Ficoll-Paque density-gradient centrifugation was used to isolate PBMCs, with at least 7 million per sample. Total RNA, at least 5 micrograms per sample, was extracted from PBMCs with Trizol reagent. Naive CD45RAhigh/CD27high T cell percentages were measured by flow cytometry on a PBMC aliquot from every donor. The CDR3 contains 16 residues, cysteine and phenylalanine counted. The only DNA kept is the CDR3, 48 bases in frame from the first base. V sheds 2 bases and J sheds 2 bases, leaving 12 bases between their ends. What the research found in general, with its limitations: The percentage of naive T cells measured by flow cytometry correlated strongly with observed TCR beta diversity. Conclusive comparison of naive and antigen-experienced compartments was prevented by the profiling of bulk unsorted PBMCs. Observed TCR beta diversity per million T cells fell roughly linearly with age, and a significant reduction was already apparent by age around 44. The long-lived group showed more naive CD4+ T cells, fewer expanded clones and increased TCR diversity than the aged group, suggesting age selection. Because donor CMV infection status was unknown, age-related changes in expanded clonotypes were potentially confounded. Estimates of total diversity based on one million sequenced T cells were regarded as lower bounds and as underestimates.

Preparation of the library involved 5' RACE. TCRdb records Illumina HiSeq 2500 as the sequencer. The second PCR ran for roughly 6 to 11 cycles and used a J-beta primer mix along with a sample-barcoded 5' primer. Each TCR beta cDNA molecule received a unique molecular identifier from a template-switch 5' adaptor carrying 12 random nucleotides. Each sample yielded at least 3 million CDR3-containing paired-end reads. First-strand cDNA synthesis was performed from all RNA using the Mint cDNA synthesis kit, with priming by a TRBC-specific oligonucleotide. Following uracil-DNA glycosylase treatment, a first 18-cycle PCR with universal primers M1SS and BC2_uni_R was performed on all cDNA. On the study's bioinformatics: For normalization, 1 million high-quality reads, each with a distinct molecular identifier, were randomly selected from each sample. Instead of being binned into consensus sequences, reads that shared molecular identifiers were thrown out. MiTCR, set to a Q25 quality threshold and the strictest error-elimination algorithm, was used for CDR3 identification, clonotype clustering and error correction. A nonparametric unseen species model using Euler transformation provided a lower-bound estimate of total TCR beta diversity. The raw public reads went through TCRdb reprocessing: fastp at Q25, MiXCR clone calling, in-frame beta chains kept. Records with the same CDR3 protein are collapsed into one entry carrying the most frequent genes and DNA. The V and J calls and clone size come from TCRdb's table, not from the authors' own analysis. The sample contains 1.5 million to 2 million distinct CDR3 sequences, 28% of them found a single time. The ten top clones hold about 8% of the sample.

This clonotype was seen only a few times. It lacks a known antigen. One base away there is no much larger clone; base qualities are not given. The source is a woman aged 25-40 years in good health. The chain was built from TRBV12-3 or TRBV12-4 and TRBJ2-2; matching of 6 bases hints at TRBD1 as the D gene. The sample comprised blood. The nucleotide sequence reads TGTGCCAGCAGTTTATCTTACAGGGTCAACACCGGGGAGCTGTTTTTT. It codes for CASSLSYRVNTGELFF.